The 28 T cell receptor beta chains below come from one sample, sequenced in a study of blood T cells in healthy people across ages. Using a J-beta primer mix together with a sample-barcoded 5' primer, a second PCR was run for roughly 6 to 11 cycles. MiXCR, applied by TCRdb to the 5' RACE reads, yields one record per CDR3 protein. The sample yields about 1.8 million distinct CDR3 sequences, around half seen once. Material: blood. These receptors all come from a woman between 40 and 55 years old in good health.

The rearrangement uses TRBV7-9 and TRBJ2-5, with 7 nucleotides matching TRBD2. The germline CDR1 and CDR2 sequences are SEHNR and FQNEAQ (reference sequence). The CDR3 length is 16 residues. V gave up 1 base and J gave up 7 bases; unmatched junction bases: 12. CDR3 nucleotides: TGTGCCAGCAGCTTAGTCCACGGGGGGACCCTCGGGACCCAGTACTTC. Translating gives CASSLVHGGTLGTQYF. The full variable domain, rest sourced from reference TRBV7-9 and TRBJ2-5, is DTGVSQNPRHKITKRGQNVTFRCDPISEHNRLYWYRQTLGQGPEFLTYFQNEAQLEKSRLLSDRFSAERPKGSFSTLEIQRTEQGDSAMYLCASSLVHGGTLGTQYFGPGTRLLVL.

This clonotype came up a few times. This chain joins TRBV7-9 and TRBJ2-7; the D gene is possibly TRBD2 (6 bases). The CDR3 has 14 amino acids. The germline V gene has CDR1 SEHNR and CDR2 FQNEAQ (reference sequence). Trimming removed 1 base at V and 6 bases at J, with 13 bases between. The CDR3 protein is CASSLVGGVGEQYF. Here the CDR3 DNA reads TGTGCCAGCAGCTTAGTCGGAGGGGTAGGCGAGCAGTACTTC.

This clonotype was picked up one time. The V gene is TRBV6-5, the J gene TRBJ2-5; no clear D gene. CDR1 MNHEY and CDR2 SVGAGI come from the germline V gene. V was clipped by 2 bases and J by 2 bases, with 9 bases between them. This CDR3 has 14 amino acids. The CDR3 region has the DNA TGTGCCAGCAGTTACAGGGTTGGGCAAGAGACCCAGTACTTC. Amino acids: CASSYRVGQETQYF.

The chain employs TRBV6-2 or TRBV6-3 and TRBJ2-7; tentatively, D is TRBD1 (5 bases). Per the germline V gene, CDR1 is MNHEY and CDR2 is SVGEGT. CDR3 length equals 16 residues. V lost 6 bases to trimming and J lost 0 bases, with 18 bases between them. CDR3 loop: CASSPAHRSLSYEQYF. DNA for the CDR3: TGTGCCAGCAGCCCCGCTCACAGGAGCCTCTCCTACGAGCAGTACTTC.

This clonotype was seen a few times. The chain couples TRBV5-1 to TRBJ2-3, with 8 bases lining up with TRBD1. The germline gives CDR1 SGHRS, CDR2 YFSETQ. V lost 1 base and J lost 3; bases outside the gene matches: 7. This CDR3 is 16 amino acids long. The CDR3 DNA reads TGCGCCAGCAGCTTGACGACAGGGGTCGGGACAGATACGCAGTATTTT. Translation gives CASSLTTGVGTDTQYF.

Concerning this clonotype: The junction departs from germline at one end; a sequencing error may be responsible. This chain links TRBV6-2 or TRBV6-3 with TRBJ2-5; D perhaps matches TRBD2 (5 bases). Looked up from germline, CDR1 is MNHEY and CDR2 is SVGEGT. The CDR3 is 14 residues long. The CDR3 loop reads CASTVDPWGETQNF. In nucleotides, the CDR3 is TGTGCCAGCACCGTAGACCCCTGGGGAGAGACCCAGAACTTC.

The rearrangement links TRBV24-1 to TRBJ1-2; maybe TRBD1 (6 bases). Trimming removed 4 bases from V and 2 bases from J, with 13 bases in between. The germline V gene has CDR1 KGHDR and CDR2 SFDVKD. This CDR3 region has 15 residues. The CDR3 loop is CATSDPATGNYGYTF. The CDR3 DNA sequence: TGTGCCACCAGTGACCCAGCGACAGGCAACTATGGCTACACCTTC.

CDR3 region: CSVEGHSGPDTQYF. CDR3 nucleotides: TGCAGCGTTGAGGGACATTCTGGGCCAGATACGCAGTATTTT. J is TRBJ2-3 and V is TRBV29-1; TRBD1 might be the D (6 bases). The germline gives CDR1 SQVTM, CDR2 ANQGSEA. V dropped 3 bases and J dropped 4 bases, with 14 bases sitting between them. The CDR3 runs 14 residues.

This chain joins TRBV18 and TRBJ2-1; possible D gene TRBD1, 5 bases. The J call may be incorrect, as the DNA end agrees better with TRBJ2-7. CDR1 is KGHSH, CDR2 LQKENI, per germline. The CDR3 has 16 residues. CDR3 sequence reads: CASSPPGQGLGNEQYF. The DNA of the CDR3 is TGTGCCAGCTCACCACCGGGGCAGGGATTGGGCAATGAGCAGTACTTC.

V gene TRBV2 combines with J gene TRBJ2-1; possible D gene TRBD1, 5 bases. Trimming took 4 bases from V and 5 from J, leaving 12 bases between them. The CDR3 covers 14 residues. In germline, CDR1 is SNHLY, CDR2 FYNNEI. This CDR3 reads CASSGQGINNEQFF. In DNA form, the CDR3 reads TGTGCCAGCAGTGGGCAGGGTATTAACAATGAGCAGTTCTTC.

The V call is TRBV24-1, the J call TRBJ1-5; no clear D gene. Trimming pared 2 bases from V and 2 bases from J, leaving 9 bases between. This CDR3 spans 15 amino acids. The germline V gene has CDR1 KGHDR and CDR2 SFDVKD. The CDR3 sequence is CATSDSREGNQPQHF. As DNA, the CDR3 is TGTGCCACCAGTGATTCCCGGGAGGGCAATCAGCCCCAGCATTTT.

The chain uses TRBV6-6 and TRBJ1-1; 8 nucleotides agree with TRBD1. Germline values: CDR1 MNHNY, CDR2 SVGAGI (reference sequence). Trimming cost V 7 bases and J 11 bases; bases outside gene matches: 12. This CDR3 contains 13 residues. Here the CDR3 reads CASITGQGERAFF. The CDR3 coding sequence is TGTGCCAGCATCACCGGACAGGGCGAGAGGGCTTTCTTT.

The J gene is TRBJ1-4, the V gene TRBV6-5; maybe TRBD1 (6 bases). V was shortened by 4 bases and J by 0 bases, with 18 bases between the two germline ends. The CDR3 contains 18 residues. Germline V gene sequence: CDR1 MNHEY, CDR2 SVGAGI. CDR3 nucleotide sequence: TGTGCCAGCAGTTCGTACGGGGGTCGGACAGCAACTAATGAAAAACTGTTTTTT. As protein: CASSSYGGRTATNEKLFF.

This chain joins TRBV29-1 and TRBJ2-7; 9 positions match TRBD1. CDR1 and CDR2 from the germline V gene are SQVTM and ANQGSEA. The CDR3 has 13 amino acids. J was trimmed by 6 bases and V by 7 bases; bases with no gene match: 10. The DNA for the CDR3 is TGCAGCGCAACCGGGACAGGGTCGGCCGAGCAGTACTTC. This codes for CSATGTGSAEQYF.

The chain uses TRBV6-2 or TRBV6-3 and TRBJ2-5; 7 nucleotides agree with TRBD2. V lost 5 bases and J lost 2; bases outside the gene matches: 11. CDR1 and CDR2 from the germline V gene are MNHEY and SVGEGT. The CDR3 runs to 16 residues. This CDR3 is CASSLAWDYMQETQYF. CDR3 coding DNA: TGTGCCAGCAGTCTAGCGTGGGACTACATGCAAGAGACCCAGTACTTC.

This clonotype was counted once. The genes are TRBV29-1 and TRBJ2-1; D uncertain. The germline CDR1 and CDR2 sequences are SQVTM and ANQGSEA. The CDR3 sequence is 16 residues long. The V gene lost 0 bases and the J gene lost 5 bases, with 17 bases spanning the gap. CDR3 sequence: CSVEEVSDLLDNEQFF. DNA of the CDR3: TGCAGCGTTGAAGAGGTGTCGGACCTACTCGACAATGAGCAGTTCTTC.

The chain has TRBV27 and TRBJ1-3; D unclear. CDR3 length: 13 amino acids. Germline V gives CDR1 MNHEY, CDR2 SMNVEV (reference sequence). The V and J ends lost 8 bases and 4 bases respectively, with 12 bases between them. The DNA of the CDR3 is TGTGCCAGCGCGATGGGGATAGGAAACACCATATATTTT. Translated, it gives CASAMGIGNTIYF.

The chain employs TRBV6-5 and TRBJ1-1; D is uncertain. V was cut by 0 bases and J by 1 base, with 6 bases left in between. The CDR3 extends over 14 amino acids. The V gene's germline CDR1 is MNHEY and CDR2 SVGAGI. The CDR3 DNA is TGTGCCAGCAGTTACTCGACGGCGAACACTGAAGCTTTCTTT. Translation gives CASSYSTANTEAFF.

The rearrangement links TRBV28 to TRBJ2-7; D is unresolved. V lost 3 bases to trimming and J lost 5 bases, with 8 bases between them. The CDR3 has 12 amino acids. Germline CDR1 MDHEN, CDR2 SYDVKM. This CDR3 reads CASSFSGNEQYF. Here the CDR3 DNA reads TGTGCCAGCAGTTTTTCCGGCAACGAGCAGTACTTC. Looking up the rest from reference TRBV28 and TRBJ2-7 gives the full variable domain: DVKVTQSSRYLVKRTGEKVFLECVQDMDHENMFWYRQDPGLGLRLIYFSYDVKMKEKGDIPEGYSVSREKKERFSLILESASTNQTSMYLCASSFSGNEQYFGPGTRLTVT.

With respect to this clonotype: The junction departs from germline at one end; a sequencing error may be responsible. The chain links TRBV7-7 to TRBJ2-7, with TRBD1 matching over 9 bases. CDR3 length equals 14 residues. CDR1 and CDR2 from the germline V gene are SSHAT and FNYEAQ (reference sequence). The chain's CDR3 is CASSPGTGRREQYF. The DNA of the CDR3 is TGTGCTAGCAGCCCCGGGACAGGGAGACGCGAGCAGTACTTC. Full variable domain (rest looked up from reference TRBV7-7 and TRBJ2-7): GAGVSQSPRYKVTKRGQDVTLRCDPISSHATLYWYQQALGQGPEFLTYFNYEAQPDKSGLPSDRFSAERPEGSISTLTIQRTEQRDSAMYRCASSPGTGRREQYFGPGTRLTVT.

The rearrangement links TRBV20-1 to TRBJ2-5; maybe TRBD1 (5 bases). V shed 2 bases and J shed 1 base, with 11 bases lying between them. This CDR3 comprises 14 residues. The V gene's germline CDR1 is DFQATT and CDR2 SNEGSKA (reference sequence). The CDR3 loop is CSARLGHSQETQYF. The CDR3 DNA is TGCAGTGCTAGACTCGGACATTCCCAAGAGACCCAGTACTTC.

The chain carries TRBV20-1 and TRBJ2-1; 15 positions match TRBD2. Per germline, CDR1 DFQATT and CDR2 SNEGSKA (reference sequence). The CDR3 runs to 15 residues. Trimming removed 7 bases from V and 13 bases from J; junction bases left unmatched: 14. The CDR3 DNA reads TGCAGTGGCGGACTAGCGGGGGGGTTACAAGAGACCCAGTTCTTC. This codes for CSGGLAGGLQETQFF.

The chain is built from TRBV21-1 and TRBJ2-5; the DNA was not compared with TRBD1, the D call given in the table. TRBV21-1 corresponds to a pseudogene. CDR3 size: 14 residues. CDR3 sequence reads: CASSHGAGQETQYF. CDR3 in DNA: TGTGCCAGCAGCCACGGGGCAGGGCAAGAGACCCAGTACTTC.

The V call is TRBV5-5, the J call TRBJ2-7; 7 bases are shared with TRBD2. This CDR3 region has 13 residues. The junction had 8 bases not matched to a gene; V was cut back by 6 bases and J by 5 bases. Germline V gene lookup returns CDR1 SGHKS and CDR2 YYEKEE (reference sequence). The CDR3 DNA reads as TGTGCCAGCACCATGGGGGGGAACGACGAGCAGTACTTC. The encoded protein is CASTMGGNDEQYF.

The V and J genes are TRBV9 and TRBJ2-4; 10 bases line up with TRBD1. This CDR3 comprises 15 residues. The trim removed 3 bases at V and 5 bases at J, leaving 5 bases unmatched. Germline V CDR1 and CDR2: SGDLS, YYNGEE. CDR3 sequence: CASSGTGTGENIQYF. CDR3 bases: TGTGCCAGCAGCGGGACCGGGACAGGGGAAAACATTCAGTACTTC.

The CDR3 loop reads CASGSEGWGTQYF. The CDR3 bases are TGTGCTAGTGGCTCCGAAGGCTGGGGGACCCAGTACTTC. The V call is TRBV12-5, the J call TRBJ2-5, with unresolved D. The CDR3 is 13 residues long. Trimming took 6 bases from V and 7 from J, leaving 15 bases between them. CDR1 is LGHNT and CDR2 is FRNRAP in the germline V gene.

The DNA of the CDR3 is TGCAGTGCCAGACCGGGTGTTGGAGAGCAGTTCTTC. It is translated as CSARPGVGEQFF. The chain has TRBV20-1 and TRBJ2-1; D is unclear. Germline V gives CDR1 DFQATT, CDR2 SNEGSKA (reference sequence). Deletions cut 6 bases from V and 10 bases from J, with 16 bases between. The CDR3 is made up of 12 amino acids.

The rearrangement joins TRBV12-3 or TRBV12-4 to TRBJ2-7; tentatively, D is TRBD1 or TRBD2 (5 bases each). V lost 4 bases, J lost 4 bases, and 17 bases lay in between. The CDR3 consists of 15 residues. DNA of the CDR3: TGTGCCAGCAGTTCTTATCGGGACCCCCGGTACGAGCAGTACTTC. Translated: CASSSYRDPRYEQYF.